A selection of T cell receptor beta chains follows, all from one sample in a study of long-term antiretroviral therapy in people with HIV. TCRdb's table, derived via immunoSEQ multiplex PCR, lists solely in-frame clones and lacks some. Of around 20,000 clones detected, roughly 80% appear once; the ten largest clones hold less than 20%. The sample consisted of unsorted PBMCs, taken 0.6 years after starting antiretroviral therapy. The receptors derive from a woman aged 18-29 years with HIV. Each CDR3 is given with its conserved first and last residue. A D gene is named only where the DNA matches it firmly. Only part of the rows carry a size: once, few, many, or a class if the clone is expanded.

size	D	V	J	DNA	CDR3
.	.	TRBV19	TRBJ1-2	TGTGCCAGTAGTATAGATCGGGCGGCTTCTAACTATGGCTACACCTTC	CASSIDRAASNYGYTF
.	.	TRBV6-1	TRBJ1-1	TGTGCCAGCAGCTCCAGGGTAGCGGTGGCTTTCTTT	CASSSRVAVAFF
.	.	TRBV7-3	TRBJ1-1	TGTGCCAGCAGCCAGCCCACGGACCCTGGGAACACTGAAGCTTTCTTT	CASSQPTDPGNTEAFF
.	.	TRBV19	TRBJ1-2	TGTGCCAGTAGTCCCCCCAACCGCTATGGCTACACCTTC	CASSPPNRYGYTF
.	TRBD2	TRBV30	TRBJ2-2	TGTGCCTGGAGCGGGACTAGCGGGAGGGAAAACACCGGGGAGCTGTTTTTT	CAWSGTSGRENTGELFF
.	.	TRBV6-1	TRBJ2-7	TGTGCCAGCAGTGGGAACACCTACGAGCAGTACTTC	CASSGNTYEQYF
.	TRBD1	TRBV5-1	TRBJ2-3	TGCGCCAGCAGCACCCGGGACAGGGTGACAGATACGCAGTATTTT	CASSTRDRVTDTQYF
few	.	TRBV19	TRBJ2-1	TGTGCCAGTAGTATGGGACTCAATTCCTACAATGAGCAGTTCTTC	CASSMGLNSYNEQFF
.	.	TRBV19	TRBJ1-5	TGTGCCAGTGGTGATCAGCCCCAGCATTTT	CASGDQPQHF
.	.	TRBV7-2	TRBJ2-5	TGTGCCAGCAGCTTAGTCCCAGAGACCCAGTACTTC	CASSLVPETQYF
.	.	TRBV11-2	TRBJ1-1	TGTGCCAGCAGCTTAGGGCAGGACGTAAACACTGAAGCTTTCTTT	CASSLGQDVNTEAFF
.	.	TRBV6-5	TRBJ1-2	TGTGCCAGCAGCTACTCCGGTACCGGCTACACCTTC	CASSYSGTGYTF
.	.	TRBV10-3	TRBJ1-2	TGTGCCATCAGTGAGAACAGGGAGGACTATGGCTACACCTTC	CAISENREDYGYTF
few	TRBD1	TRBV19	TRBJ1-5	TGTGCCAGCGGACAGGGGCACAATCAGCCCCAGCATTTT	CASGQGHNQPQHF
.	.	TRBV5-1	TRBJ2-7	TGCGCCAGCAGCTTCGGGACCCCACGGCCCTACGAGCAGTACTTC	CASSFGTPRPYEQYF
.	.	TRBV2	TRBJ2-7	TGTGCCAGCAGTGAAGCGCTTCTCGGAGGGGGGGGCTACGAGCAGTACTTC	CASSEALLGGGGYEQYF
.	.	TRBV2	TRBJ1-5	TGTGCCAGCCGAGAGCTGGGGGGACAGCCCCAGCATTTT	CASRELGGQPQHF
.	.	TRBV5-6	TRBJ1-1	TGTGCCAGCAGCTCCCGGGGTTGGGGGGAAGCTTTCTTT	CASSSRGWGEAFF
once	.	TRBV19	TRBJ1-5	TGTGCCACAGGGCTAGGCAATCAGCCCCAGCATTTT	CATGLGNQPQHF
.	TRBD1	TRBV7-3	TRBJ1-2	TGTGCCAGCAGCCCCACAGGGGGCCACTATGGCTACACCTTC	CASSPTGGHYGYTF
.	.	TRBV11-2	TRBJ1-1	TGTGCCAGCAGCTTAGGACAACTTGAAGCTTTCTTT	CASSLGQLEAFF
.	.	TRBV28	TRBJ1-6	TGTGCCAGCAGTTTGGGGCCCTCCACCCTCCACTTT	CASSLGPSTLHF
once	TRBD1	TRBV5-1	TRBJ1-1	TGCGCCAGCCGTTGGGACAGGGGCACTGAAGCTTTCTTT	CASRWDRGTEAFF
.	.	TRBV11-2	TRBJ2-3	TGTGCCAGCAGCTTAAACAGCGGTAGCACAGATACGCAGTATTTT	CASSLNSGSTDTQYF
once	.	TRBV4-1	TRBJ2-3	TGCGCCAGCAGCCACTGGGAATCTCAAGAAGATACGCAGTATTTT	CASSHWESQEDTQYF
.	TRBD1	TRBV27	TRBJ1-1	TGTGCCAGCAGTTTCCGACAGGGGATCACTGAAGCTTTCTTT	CASSFRQGITEAFF
.	.	TRBV19	TRBJ2-1	TGTGCCAGTAGTATACCCGGGAGAGCCTACAATGAGCAGTTCTTC	CASSIPGRAYNEQFF
.	.	TRBV5-6	TRBJ1-2	TGTGCCAGCAGCTTGCCCCCCATTGGAGACTATGGCTACACCTTC	CASSLPPIGDYGYTF
few	.	TRBV2	TRBJ1-1	TGTGCCAGCAGTGAATCCAGGGAGGGGACTGAAGCTTTCTTT	CASSESREGTEAFF
.	TRBD1	TRBV7-9	TRBJ1-4	TGTGCCAGCAGCCCTCAGGGGGGGGCAAATGAAAAACTGTTTTTT	CASSPQGGANEKLFF
few	.	TRBV2	TRBJ1-2	TGTGCCATCCTTCCCCCGGCGACGGGTGGCTACACCTTC	CAILPPATGGYTF
.	.	TRBV9	TRBJ1-3	TGTGCCAGCGGGGGTTCTGGAAACACCATATATTTT	CASGGSGNTIYF
.	.	TRBV11-1	TRBJ1-1	TGTGCCAGCAGCTTACCGGGACGGGTTTTAGACACTGAAGCTTTCTTT	CASSLPGRVLDTEAFF
few	TRBD1	TRBV4-2	TRBJ1-5	TGTGCCAGCAGCCAAGATCCGACAGGGGATCAGCCCCAGCATTTT	CASSQDPTGDQPQHF
.	TRBD1	TRBV6-4	TRBJ2-3	TGTGCCAGCAGCCGACAGGGATGGACAGATACGCAGTATTTT	CASSRQGWTDTQYF
.	TRBD1	TRBV6-1	TRBJ1-1	TGTGCCAGCAGTCCCCGACAGGGCCGACTGGCTTTCTTT	CASSPRQGRLAFF
once	.	TRBV9	TRBJ2-7	TGTGCCAGCAGCCTCGGGCAATTCTACGAGCAGTACTTC	CASSLGQFYEQYF
few	.	TRBV6-1	TRBJ2-1	TGTGCCAGCAGGTACGGCGCTCACAATGAGCAGTTCTTC	CASRYGAHNEQFF
.	.	TRBV7-6	TRBJ2-1	TGTGCCAGCAGCTTGTACGGGCGGAACAATGAGCAGTTCTTC	CASSLYGRNNEQFF
.	.	TRBV28	TRBJ2-7	TGTGCCAGCAGTCTCCCCCCAGGGCCCATCGGCTACGAGCAGTACTTC	CASSLPPGPIGYEQYF
.	.	TRBV7-9	TRBJ2-3	TGTGCCAGCAGCTTGGCGGGCGGGGATACGCAGTATTTT	CASSLAGGDTQYF